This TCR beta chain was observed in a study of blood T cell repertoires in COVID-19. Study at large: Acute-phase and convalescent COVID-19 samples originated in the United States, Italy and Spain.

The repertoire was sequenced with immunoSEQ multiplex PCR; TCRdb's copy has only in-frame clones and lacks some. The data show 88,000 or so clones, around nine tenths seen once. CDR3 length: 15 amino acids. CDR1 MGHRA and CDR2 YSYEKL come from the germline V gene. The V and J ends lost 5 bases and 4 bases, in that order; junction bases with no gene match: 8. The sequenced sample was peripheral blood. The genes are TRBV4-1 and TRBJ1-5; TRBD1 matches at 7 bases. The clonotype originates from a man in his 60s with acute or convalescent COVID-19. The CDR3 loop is CASSMTGPYNQPQHF. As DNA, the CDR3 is TGCGCCAGCAGCATGACAGGGCCCTATAATCAGCCCCAGCATTTT.